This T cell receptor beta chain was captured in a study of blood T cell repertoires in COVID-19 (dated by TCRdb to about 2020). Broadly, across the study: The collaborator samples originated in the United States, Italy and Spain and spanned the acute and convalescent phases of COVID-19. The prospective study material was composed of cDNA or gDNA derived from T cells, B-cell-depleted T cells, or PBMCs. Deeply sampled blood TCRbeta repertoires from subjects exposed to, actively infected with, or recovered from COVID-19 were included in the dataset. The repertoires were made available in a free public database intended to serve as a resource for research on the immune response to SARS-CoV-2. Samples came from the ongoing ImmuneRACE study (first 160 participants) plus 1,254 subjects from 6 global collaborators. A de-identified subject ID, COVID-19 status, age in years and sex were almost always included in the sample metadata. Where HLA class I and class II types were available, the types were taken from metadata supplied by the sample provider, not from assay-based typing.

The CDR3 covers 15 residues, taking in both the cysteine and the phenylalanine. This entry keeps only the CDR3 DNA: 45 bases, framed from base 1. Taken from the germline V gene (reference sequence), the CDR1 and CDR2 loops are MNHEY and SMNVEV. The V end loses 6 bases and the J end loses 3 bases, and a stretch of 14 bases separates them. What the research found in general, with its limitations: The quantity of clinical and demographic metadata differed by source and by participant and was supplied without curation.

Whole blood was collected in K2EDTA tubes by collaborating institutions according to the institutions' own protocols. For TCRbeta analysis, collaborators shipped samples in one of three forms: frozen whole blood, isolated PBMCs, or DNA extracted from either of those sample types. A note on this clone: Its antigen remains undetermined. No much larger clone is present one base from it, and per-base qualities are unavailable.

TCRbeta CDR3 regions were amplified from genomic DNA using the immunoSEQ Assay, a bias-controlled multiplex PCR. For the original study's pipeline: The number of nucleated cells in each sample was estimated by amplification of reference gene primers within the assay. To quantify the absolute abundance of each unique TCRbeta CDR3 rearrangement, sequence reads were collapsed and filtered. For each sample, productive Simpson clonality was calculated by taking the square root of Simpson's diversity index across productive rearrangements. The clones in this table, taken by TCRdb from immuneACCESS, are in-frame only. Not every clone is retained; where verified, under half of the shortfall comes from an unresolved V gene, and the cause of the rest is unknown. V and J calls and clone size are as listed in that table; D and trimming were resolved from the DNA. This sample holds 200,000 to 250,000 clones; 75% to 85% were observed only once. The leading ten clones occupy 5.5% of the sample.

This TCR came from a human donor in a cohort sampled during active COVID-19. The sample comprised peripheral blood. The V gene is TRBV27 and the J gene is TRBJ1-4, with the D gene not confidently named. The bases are TGTGCCAGCAGATGGGGAGGGATCTCTAATGAAAAACTGTTTTTT. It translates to CASRWGGISNEKLFF.